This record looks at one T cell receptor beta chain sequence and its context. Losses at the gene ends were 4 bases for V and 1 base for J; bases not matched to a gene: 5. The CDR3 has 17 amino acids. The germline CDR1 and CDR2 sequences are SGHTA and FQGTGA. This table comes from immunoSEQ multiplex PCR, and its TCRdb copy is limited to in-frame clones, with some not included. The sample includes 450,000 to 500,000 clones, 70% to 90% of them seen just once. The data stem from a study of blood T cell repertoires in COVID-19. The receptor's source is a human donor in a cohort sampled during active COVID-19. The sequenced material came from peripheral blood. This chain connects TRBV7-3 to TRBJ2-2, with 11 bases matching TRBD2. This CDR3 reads CASSSLAGGRNTGELFF. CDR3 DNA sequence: TGTGCCAGCAGCTCCTTAGCGGGAGGGAGGAACACCGGGGAGCTGTTTTTT.